The next 5 T cell receptor beta chains were all read from a single sample in a study of PD-L1 blockade in urothelial cancer. Using immunoSEQ multiplex PCR, the repertoire was profiled, and TCRdb retains in-frame clones only, with some absent. Of over 100,000 clones in the sample, around 93% were seen once. Time point described: peripheral blood 6 weeks after treatment start. Here the sequenced sample was PBMCs, taken around atezolizumab (anti-PD-L1) treatment. The receptors shown here come from a man aged 60 to 75 with urothelial cancer.

The chain combines TRBV6-5 with TRBJ2-3; TRBD1 might be the D (6 bases). Looked up from germline, CDR1 is MNHEY and CDR2 is SVGAGI. V lost 6 bases, J lost 6 bases, and 13 bases lay in between. The CDR3 covers 13 residues. The CDR3 is CASSPRGGDTQYF. CDR3 bases: TGTGCCAGCAGCCCCCGAGGGGGTGATACGCAGTATTTT.

The chain couples TRBV7-2 to TRBJ2-5; 10 nucleotides align to TRBD2. This CDR3 spans 16 amino acids. CDR1 and CDR2 (germline): SGHTA, FQGNSA. The ends lost 2 bases at V and 4 bases at J; junction bases unmatched: 7. DNA of the CDR3: TGTGCCAGCAGCTTATCCAGCGGGGGGGCTGGAGAGACCCAGTACTTC. Translated, it gives CASSLSSGGAGETQYF.

The chain recombines TRBV7-3 with TRBJ2-2, with a possible D match to TRBD1 (6 bases). The CDR3 extends over 16 amino acids. The V end lost 1 base, the J end lost 0 bases, and 9 bases lay between the germline ends. The germline V gene encodes CDR1 SGHTA and CDR2 FQGTGA. CDR3 sequence reads: CASSLKGGTNTGELFF. The CDR3 coding sequence is TGTGCCAGCAGCTTAAAAGGGGGTACGAACACCGGGGAGCTGTTTTTT.

The table lists this clone with a count of one. The chain has TRBV7-2 and TRBJ2-1; TRBD2 matches 12 bases. The CDR3 covers 14 residues. J gave up 8 bases and V 5 bases, and 4 bases lay outside the gene matches. Germline CDR1 SGHTA, CDR2 FQGNSA. DNA for the CDR3: TGTGCCAGCAGCCCTAGCGGGGGGGCCTATGAGCAGTTCTTC. This translates into CASSPSGGAYEQFF.

The chain joins TRBV18 to TRBJ1-4, with no clear D. Trimming removed 2 bases from V and 0 bases from J, with 7 bases in between. CDR1 is KGHSH, CDR2 LQKENI, per germline. The CDR3 loop spans 15 amino acids. DNA for the CDR3: TGTGCCAGCTCACCATCCCAATCAACTAATGAAAAACTGTTTTTT. This translates into CASSPSQSTNEKLFF.